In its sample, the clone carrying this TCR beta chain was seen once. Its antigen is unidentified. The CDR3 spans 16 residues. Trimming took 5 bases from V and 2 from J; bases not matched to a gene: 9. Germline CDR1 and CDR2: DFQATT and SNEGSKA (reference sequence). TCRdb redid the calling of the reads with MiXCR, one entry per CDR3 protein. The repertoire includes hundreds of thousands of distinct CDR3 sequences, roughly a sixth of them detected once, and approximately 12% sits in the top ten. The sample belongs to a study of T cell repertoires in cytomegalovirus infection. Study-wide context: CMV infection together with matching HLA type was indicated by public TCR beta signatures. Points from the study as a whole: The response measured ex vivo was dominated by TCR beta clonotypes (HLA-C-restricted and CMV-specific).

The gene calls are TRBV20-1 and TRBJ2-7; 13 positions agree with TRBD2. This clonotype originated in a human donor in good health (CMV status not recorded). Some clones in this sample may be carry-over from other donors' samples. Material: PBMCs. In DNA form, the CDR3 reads TGCAGTGCTGGGGAAGCCGGGACTAGCGGGGCCTACGAGCAGTACTTC. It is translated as CSAGEAGTSGAYEQYF.